These 28 T cell receptor beta chains came from one sample sequenced in a study of identical twins. TCRdb recomputed calls from the 5' RACE reads with MiXCR, one row per CDR3 protein. Among 600,000 to 850,000 distinct CDR3 sequences listed, 15% to 20% were seen once. The sample was also reused in another study, on T cells expressing NK-cell markers.

Sequenced sample: PBMCs. All receptors come from a woman between 18 and 29 years old in good health.

The chain employs TRBV20-1 and TRBJ2-2; D is ambiguous. The CDR3 spans 14 residues. With 4 bases removed from V and 2 bases from J, the gap between germline ends came to 11 bases. The germline CDR1 and CDR2 sequences are DFQATT and SNEGSKA (reference sequence). CDR3 coding DNA: TGCAGTGCTATAGTTTGGGGAAACACCGGGGAGCTGTTTTTT. Its translation: CSAIVWGNTGELFF.

This clonotype occurred many times. The chain is built from TRBV3-1 and TRBJ2-1; 13 positions agree with TRBD2. Germline V CDR1 and CDR2: LGHDT, YNNKEL (reference sequence). The junction had 1 base not matched to a gene; V was cut back by 4 bases and J by 4 bases. This CDR3 region has 15 residues. The CDR3 DNA sequence: TGTGCCAGCAGCCCGGGACTAGCGGGATACAATGAGCAGTTCTTC. This gives the protein CASSPGLAGYNEQFF.

The chain combines TRBV7-9 with TRBJ1-6; maybe TRBD1 (5 bases). The germline V gene encodes CDR1 SEHNR and CDR2 FQNEAQ (reference sequence). The CDR3 loop spans 14 amino acids. Trimming removed 1 base at V and 8 bases at J, with 9 bases between. CDR3 sequence reads: CASSLGGHYSPLHF. The DNA for the CDR3 is TGTGCCAGCAGCTTAGGGGGCCACTATTCACCCCTCCACTTT.

This clonotype was seen a handful of times. The V gene is TRBV7-2, the J gene TRBJ2-3; TRBD2 is a possible D gene (5 bases). The CDR3 consists of 11 residues. Germline lookup yields CDR1 SGHTA and CDR2 FQGNSA. The ends were cut back, 5 bases at V and 8 bases at J, with 8 bases in the middle. CDR3 in DNA: TGTGCCAGCAGCCTTGCGGGTACGCAGTATTTT. The encoded protein is CASSLAGTQYF. Full variable domain (rest looked up from reference TRBV7-2 and TRBJ2-3): GAGVSQSPSNKVTEKGKDVELRCDPISGHTALYWYRQSLGQGLEFLIYFQGNSAPDKSGLPSDRFSAERTGGSVSTLTIQRTQQEDSAVYLCASSLAGTQYFGPGTRLTVL.

This clonotype was seen a handful of times. This rearrangement joins TRBV7-9 to TRBJ1-4; D is uncertain. The V end lost 1 base, the J end lost 7 bases, and 7 bases lay between the germline ends. Germline CDR1 and CDR2: SEHNR and FQNEAQ (reference sequence). There are 13 residues in the CDR3. The CDR3 DNA reads as TGTGCCAGCAGCTTAGAGACGGTTGAAAAACTGTTTTTT. This codes for CASSLETVEKLFF.

This clonotype was picked up a small number of times. V usage is TRBV20-1 and J usage is TRBJ2-4; maybe TRBD2 (7 bases). V was trimmed by 5 bases and J by 3 bases, leaving 14 bases between them. The CDR3 length is 14 residues. Germline CDR1 DFQATT, CDR2 SNEGSKA (reference sequence). CDR3: CSAPGAGVKNIQYF. CDR3 nucleotide sequence: TGCAGTGCTCCAGGGGCGGGAGTCAAAAACATTCAGTACTTC.

The rearrangement links TRBV29-1 to TRBJ2-2, with D tentatively TRBD1 (5 bases). CDR3 size: 12 residues. Germline V lookup: CDR1 SQVTM, CDR2 ANQGSEA. The V and J ends lost 6 bases and 4 bases respectively, with 9 bases between them. CDR3 in amino acids: CSVLGVTGELFF. CDR3 sequence (DNA): TGCAGCGTCCTAGGGGTCACCGGGGAGCTGTTTTTT.

This sequence joins TRBV7-2 and TRBJ2-4; D is unresolved. There are 11 residues in the CDR3. The V gene's germline CDR1 is SGHTA and CDR2 FQGNSA. The germline V and J ends were trimmed by 3 bases and 9 bases, with 6 bases remaining between them. CDR3 region: CASSLQVIQYF. The DNA of the CDR3 is TGTGCCAGCAGCTTGCAAGTCATTCAGTACTTC.

V is TRBV12-5 and J is TRBJ2-3; 7 bases are a match to TRBD2. There are 11 residues in the CDR3. Germline V gene lookup returns CDR1 LGHNT and CDR2 FRNRAP. With 6 bases clipped from V and 8 bases from J, the junction kept 2 bases outside the gene matches. CDR3 sequence (DNA): TGTGCTAGTGGGCCGGGAGGTACGCAGTATTTT. Its protein is CASGPGGTQYF.

The chain employs TRBV12-3 or TRBV12-4 and TRBJ1-5; D not certain. The V end was cut by 4 bases, the J end by 11 bases, with 15 bases between. This CDR3 has 13 amino acids. Written as DNA, the CDR3 is TGTGCCAGCAGTTACAACCTCGGAGTGTCCCAGCATTTT. Translated: CASSYNLGVSQHF.

This clonotype came up a few times. The J gene is TRBJ2-1, the V gene TRBV9; 9 positions match TRBD2. V gave up 2 bases and J gave up 8 bases; unmatched junction bases: 5. Germline V lookup: CDR1 SGDLS, CDR2 YYNGEE. The CDR3 runs 14 residues. The CDR3 protein is CASSVGSGSHEQFF. In nucleotides, the CDR3 is TGTGCCAGCAGCGTGGGTAGCGGGAGCCATGAGCAGTTCTTC.

This clonotype was counted a few times. V gene TRBV3-1 combines with J gene TRBJ2-7; 8 bases match TRBD1. In germline, CDR1 is LGHDT, CDR2 YNNKEL (reference sequence). Trimming at V came to 1 base and at J to 5 bases, leaving 7 bases not matched to a gene. The CDR3 is 15 residues long. CDR3 DNA sequence: TGTGCCAGCAGCCAAGCTGCGCAGGGGGCCAACGAGCAGTACTTC. Protein: CASSQAAQGANEQYF.

The V gene is TRBV5-1, the J gene TRBJ2-1, with 7 bases matching TRBD1. This CDR3 is 16 amino acids long. V lost 2 bases and J lost 2; bases outside the gene matches: 7. Germline V gene lookup returns CDR1 SGHRS and CDR2 YFSETQ. The CDR3 region is CASSLTGTVTYNEQFF. DNA for the CDR3: TGCGCCAGCAGCTTAACCGGGACAGTAACCTACAATGAGCAGTTCTTC.

This clonotype turned up a few times. The rearrangement joins TRBV20-1 to TRBJ2-7; 9 nucleotides align to TRBD1. This CDR3 has 13 amino acids. Germline V gene sequence: CDR1 DFQATT, CDR2 SNEGSKA (reference sequence). The trim removed 6 bases at V and 3 bases at J, leaving 6 bases unmatched. DNA of the CDR3: TGCAGTGCAAACCCGGACAGGGGCTACGAGCAGTACTTC. Encoded protein: CSANPDRGYEQYF.

This clonotype was counted a few times. The chain combines TRBV5-1 with TRBJ1-1; tentatively, D is TRBD1 (5 bases). Germline CDR1 and CDR2: SGHRS and YFSETQ. There are 13 residues in the CDR3. V was trimmed by 10 bases and J by 1 base, leaving 14 bases between them. The CDR3 region is CASGEQGNTEAFF. DNA for the CDR3: TGCGCCTCCGGGGAGCAGGGGAACACTGAAGCTTTCTTT.

The chain uses TRBV21-1 and TRBJ2-6. TRBV21-1 is noted as a pseudogene. There are 17 residues in the CDR3. CDR3 amino acids: CASTTGRWSSGANVLTF. The CDR3 coding sequence is TGTGCCAGCACCACCGGACGGTGGAGCTCTGGGGCCAACGTCCTGACTTTC.

A few counts support this clonotype. This chain uses TRBV10-2 with TRBJ1-1; a weak D match, TRBD1 (6 bases). The CDR3 runs 16 residues. The V end was cut by 2 bases, the J end by 0 bases, with 13 bases between. CDR1 and CDR2 from the germline V gene are WSHSY and SAAADI. In DNA, the CDR3 is TGCGCCAGCAGTGAGGCGACAGGCAGATTGAACACTGAAGCTTTCTTT. Translation: CASSEATGRLNTEAFF.

The chain carries TRBV18 and TRBJ1-2; tentatively, D is TRBD1 (5 bases). The ends were cut back, 2 bases at V and 2 bases at J, with 18 bases in the middle. This CDR3 comprises 17 residues. Per the germline V gene, CDR1 is KGHSH and CDR2 is LQKENI. The CDR3 here is CASSPETGVRINYGYTF. Here the CDR3 DNA reads TGTGCCAGCTCACCAGAGACGGGGGTGAGGATCAACTATGGCTACACCTTC.

J is TRBJ2-3 and V is TRBV14, with 11 bases lining up with TRBD2. In germline, CDR1 is SGHDN, CDR2 FVKESK. The CDR3 length is 16 residues. V lost 2 bases, J lost 0 bases, and 1 base stayed unmatched. CDR3 sequence reads: CASSQRLAGSTDTQYF. In DNA form, the CDR3 reads TGTGCCAGCAGCCAAAGACTAGCGGGAAGCACAGATACGCAGTATTTT.

The gene calls are TRBV13 and TRBJ2-2; perhaps TRBD2 as D (5 bases). Trimming pared 5 bases from V and 5 bases from J, leaving 15 bases between. Germline V gene sequence: CDR1 PRHDT, CDR2 FYEKMQ (reference sequence). This CDR3 has 15 amino acids. The chain's CDR3 is CASSQGSLGTGELFF. The CDR3 DNA reads as TGTGCCAGCAGCCAAGGGAGTTTAGGAACCGGGGAGCTGTTTTTT.

This clonotype occurred a few times. The genes are TRBV10-2 and TRBJ2-2; D may be TRBD2 (5 bases). Germline V gene lookup returns CDR1 WSHSY and CDR2 SAAADI. This CDR3 has 14 amino acids. Deletions cut 0 bases from V and 5 bases from J, with 7 bases between. CDR3 DNA: TGCGCCAGCAGTGAGTCGGGGAGAACCGGGGAGCTGTTTTTT. It yields the protein CASSESGRTGELFF.

This clonotype was counted a few times. The chain uses TRBV20-1 and TRBJ2-7, with a tentative D call TRBD2 (5 bases). The germline gives CDR1 DFQATT, CDR2 SNEGSKA (reference sequence). Trimming stripped 3 bases from V and 5 bases from J, with 11 bases between. There are 12 residues in the CDR3. CDR3 coding DNA: TGCAGTGCTAGTGCACAGCGGAACGAGCAGTACTTC. Its translation is CSASAQRNEQYF.

This clonotype has a count of ten or more. The chain is built from TRBV12-3 or TRBV12-4 and TRBJ1-6, with TRBD1 as a possible D gene (6 bases). The CDR3 is 14 residues long. The V and J ends lost 5 bases and 7 bases respectively, with 12 bases between them. DNA for the CDR3: TGTGCCAGCAGTGGGGGCCAACCCAATTCACCCCTCCACTTT. It yields the protein CASSGGQPNSPLHF.

This clonotype was seen a handful of times. The rearrangement joins TRBV30 to TRBJ2-3; no definite D call. Germline V gene data show CDR1 as GTSNPN and CDR2 as SVGIG (reference sequence). CDR3 size: 11 residues. Trimming removed 5 bases at V and 6 bases at J, with 9 bases between. The chain's CDR3 is CAWELGDTQYF. Here the CDR3 DNA reads TGTGCCTGGGAGCTTGGTGATACGCAGTATTTT.

This clonotype has a single count. The CDR3 spells CASSKTGLRGHEQYF. The CDR3 DNA reads TGTGCCAGCAGCAAGACGGGCCTAAGGGGCCACGAGCAGTACTTC. The chain employs TRBV13 and TRBJ2-7, with D possibly being TRBD1 (5 bases). The germline CDR1 and CDR2 sequences are PRHDT and FYEKMQ (reference sequence). There are 15 residues in the CDR3. V gave up 5 bases and J gave up 5 bases, with 19 bases separating them.

The CDR3 nucleotides are TGCGCCAGCAGCCCCAGACTAGCGGATAGCTCCTACAATGAGCAGTTCTTC. As protein: CASSPRLADSSYNEQFF. V and J are TRBV4-3 and TRBJ2-1, with TRBD2 identical over 9 bases. V lost 4 bases, J lost 0 bases, and 7 bases stayed unmatched. The CDR3 length is 17 residues. The germline gives CDR1 LGHNA, CDR2 YSLEER.

This clonotype occurred a few times. CDR3 coding DNA: TGTGCCAGCAGCCGTCTAGCGGGAGTACCCTACAATGAGCAGTTCTTC. Translation gives CASSRLAGVPYNEQFF. The chain combines TRBV7-2 with TRBJ2-1; 10 nucleotides align to TRBD2. The V gene end was trimmed by 5 bases and the J gene end by 2 bases; junction bases not matched to a gene: 6. Looked up from germline, CDR1 is SGHTA and CDR2 is FQGNSA. The CDR3 runs to 16 residues.

In this sample, this clonotype turned up a few times. The chain employs TRBV20-1 and TRBJ2-7, with D maybe TRBD1 (6 bases). CDR3 size: 12 residues. In germline, CDR1 is DFQATT, CDR2 SNEGSKA (reference sequence). Between the trimmed V and J ends, which lost 3 bases and 5 bases, there was a span of 11 bases. The CDR3, as DNA: TGCAGTGCTAGTATGGGGGCCCACGAGCAGTACTTC. Encoded protein: CSASMGAHEQYF.